This TCR beta chain appears in the sequencing data of a study of shared clonotypes between healthy human individuals. Study information: Samples came from a couple of female and three male donors aged 18 to 49. General observations from the study: The study found lower generation probabilities in non-shared clonotypes than in those shared by all four donors.

Replicate PCRs for sorted subsets used approximately 220 ng DNA; this equaled around 28,000 T cell genomes. Original methodology: ImmunoSEQ junction-only sequences lacked quality scores, so their filtering differed. Assay used: immunoSEQ multiplex PCR; TCRdb lists only in-frame clones, some missing. Clone size and V and J calls were adopted from that table, with D and trimming inferred from the DNA. The data contain some 2,000,000 clones, 90% to 95% of them singletons. About this clone itself: Its target is unknown.

Trimming took 3 bases from V and 3 from J; bases not matched to a gene: 11. The CDR3 contains 18 residues. Germline CDR1 is SGHDT and CDR2 is YYEEEE. V is TRBV5-6 and J is TRBJ1-4, with 10 bases that match TRBD1. Source material: naive CD4+ T cells sorted from blood. Indicated subset: CD45RA+ positively selected. The clonotype was recovered from a man younger than 35 in good health. CDR3 residues: CASSWTTGGAGPNEKLFF. CDR3 DNA: TGTGCCAGCAGCTGGACGACAGGGGGCGCGGGACCTAATGAAAAACTGTTTTTT.